Below are 5 T cell receptor beta chains sequenced from a single sample in a study of T cell responses to AZD1222 COVID-19 vaccine. The table came from immunoSEQ multiplex PCR; TCRdb's copy has only in-frame clones and leaves some out. The sample lists about 120,000 clones, 70% to 90% occurring once. The specimen comprised peripheral blood, sampled on day 0 of AZD1222 vaccination. These receptors all stem from an adult in good health.

This chain uses TRBV5-1 with TRBJ1-6; no reliable D call. The CDR3 spans 13 residues. The V gene's germline CDR1 is SGHRS and CDR2 YFSETQ. Trimming left V 0 bases short and J 10 bases short, with 8 bases between. In nucleotides, the CDR3 is TGCGCCAGCAGCTTGGACGGCGGGTCACCCCTCCACTTT. Translation gives CASSLDGGSPLHF.

The chain has TRBV6-5 and TRBJ1-5; 7 bases are a match to TRBD1. J was trimmed by 1 base and V by 5 bases; bases with no gene match: 2. This CDR3 is 14 amino acids long. The V gene's germline CDR1 is MNHEY and CDR2 SVGAGI. CDR3 region: CASSPGQSNQPQHF. CDR3 in DNA: TGTGCCAGCAGTCCGGGACAGAGCAATCAGCCCCAGCATTTT.

CDR3 DNA sequence: TGTGCCAGCAGCTTACGACCTGGGGATACGCAGTATTTT. Its translation is CASSLRPGDTQYF. This chain links TRBV5-6 with TRBJ2-3; no reliable D call. Germline loops: CDR1 SGHDT, CDR2 YYEEEE. The CDR3 loop spans 13 amino acids. Trimming took off 2 bases at V and 6 bases at J, with 10 bases between the two ends. The full variable domain, completed using reference TRBV5-6 and TRBJ2-3, is DAGVTQSPTHLIKTRGQQVTLRCSPKSGHDTVSWYQQALGQGPQFIFQYYEEEERQRGNFPDRFSGHQFPNYSSELNVNALLLGDSALYLCASSLRPGDTQYFGPGTRLTVL.

The CDR3 loop reads CASNGQGGDTEAFF. CDR3 nucleotide sequence: TGTGCCAGCAACGGACAGGGGGGCGACACTGAAGCTTTCTTT. The genes are TRBV5-4 and TRBJ1-1; TRBD1 matches at 10 bases. The germline V gene has CDR1 SGHNT and CDR2 YYREEE (reference sequence). V lost 6 bases, J lost 3 bases, and 5 bases stayed unmatched. The CDR3 is made up of 14 amino acids.

This sequence joins TRBV2 and TRBJ1-3, with unresolved D. The CDR3 is 14 residues long. Germline CDR1 reads SNHLY; CDR2 reads FYNNEI. Trimming removed 6 bases at V and 0 bases at J, with 9 bases between. In nucleotides, the CDR3 is TGTGCCAGCAGCAGCGACTTCTCTGGAAACACCATATATTTT. Translating it yields CASSSDFSGNTIYF.